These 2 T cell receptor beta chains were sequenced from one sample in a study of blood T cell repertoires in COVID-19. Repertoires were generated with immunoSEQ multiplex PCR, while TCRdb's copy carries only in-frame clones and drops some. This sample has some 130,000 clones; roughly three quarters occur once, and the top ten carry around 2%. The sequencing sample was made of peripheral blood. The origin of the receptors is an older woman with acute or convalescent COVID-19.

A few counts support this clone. CDR3 in amino acids: CASRGDGVNTEAFF. The CDR3 DNA is TGTGCCAGCAGGGGAGACGGCGTGAACACTGAAGCTTTCTTT. This chain joins TRBV9 and TRBJ1-1; D remains ambiguous. Germline V gives CDR1 SGDLS, CDR2 YYNGEE. The CDR3 is made up of 14 amino acids. The ends were cut back, 5 bases at V and 0 bases at J, with 11 bases in the middle. Variable domain in full (rest from reference TRBV9 and TRBJ1-1): DSGVTQTPKHLITATGQRVTLRCSPRSGDLSVYWYQQSLDQGLQFLIQYYNGEERAKGNILERFSAQQFPDLHSELNLSSLELGDSALYFCASRGDGVNTEAFFGQGTRLTVV.

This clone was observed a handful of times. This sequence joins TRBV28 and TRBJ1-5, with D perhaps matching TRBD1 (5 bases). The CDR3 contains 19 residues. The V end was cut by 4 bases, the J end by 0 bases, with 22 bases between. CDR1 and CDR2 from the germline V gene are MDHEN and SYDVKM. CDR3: CASSSPPGHQEHSNQPQHF. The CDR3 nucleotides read TGTGCCAGCAGTTCACCCCCCGGACACCAAGAGCATAGCAATCAGCCCCAGCATTTT.